In this sample, the clone carrying this T cell receptor (beta chain) turned up many times. Libraries of TCR beta came from iRepertoire HTBI primers plus Arm-PCR of CDR3 regions. Each CDR3 protein gets one entry after TCRdb re-called the multiplex PCR reads with MiXCR. This table holds around 450,000 distinct CDR3 sequences, 20% to 25% found once. This record belongs to a study of regulatory T cells in long-lasting Graves disease. Germline CDR1 MNHNS, CDR2 SASEGT. The CDR3 sequence is 14 residues long. The germline V and J ends were trimmed by 3 bases and 2 bases, with 11 bases remaining between them. Time point given: persistent/refractory GD, antithyroid drugs over 5 years with positive TRAb. PBMC RNA was the source of the TCR library. Graves' disease diagnosis relied on American Thyroid Association guidelines.

This TCR derives from a female donor with Graves disease. Specimen: peripheral blood mononuclear cells (PBMCs), collected when the disease was refractory, from a patient treated with antithyroid drugs. The rearrangement links TRBV6-1 to TRBJ2-7; the D gene is possibly TRBD1 (6 bases). The CDR3 loop reads CASSDLQGPYEQYF. The CDR3 bases are TGTGCCAGCAGTGACCTACAGGGACCCTACGAGCAGTACTTC.